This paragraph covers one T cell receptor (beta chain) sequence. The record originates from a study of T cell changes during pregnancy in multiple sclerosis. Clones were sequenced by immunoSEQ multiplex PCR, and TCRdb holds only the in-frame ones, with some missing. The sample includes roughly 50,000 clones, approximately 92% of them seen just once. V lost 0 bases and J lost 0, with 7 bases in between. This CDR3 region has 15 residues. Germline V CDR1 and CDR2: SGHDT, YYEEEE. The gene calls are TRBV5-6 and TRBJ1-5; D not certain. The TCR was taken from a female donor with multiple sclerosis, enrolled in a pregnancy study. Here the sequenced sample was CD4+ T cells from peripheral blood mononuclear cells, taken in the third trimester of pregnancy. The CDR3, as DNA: TGTGCCAGCAGCTTGGGGCCGCTTAGCAATCAGCCCCAGCATTTT. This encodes CASSLGPLSNQPQHF. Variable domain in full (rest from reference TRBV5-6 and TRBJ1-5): DAGVTQSPTHLIKTRGQQVTLRCSPKSGHDTVSWYQQALGQGPQFIFQYYEEEERQRGNFPDRFSGHQFPNYSSELNVNALLLGDSALYLCASSLGPLSNQPQHFGDGTRLSIL.